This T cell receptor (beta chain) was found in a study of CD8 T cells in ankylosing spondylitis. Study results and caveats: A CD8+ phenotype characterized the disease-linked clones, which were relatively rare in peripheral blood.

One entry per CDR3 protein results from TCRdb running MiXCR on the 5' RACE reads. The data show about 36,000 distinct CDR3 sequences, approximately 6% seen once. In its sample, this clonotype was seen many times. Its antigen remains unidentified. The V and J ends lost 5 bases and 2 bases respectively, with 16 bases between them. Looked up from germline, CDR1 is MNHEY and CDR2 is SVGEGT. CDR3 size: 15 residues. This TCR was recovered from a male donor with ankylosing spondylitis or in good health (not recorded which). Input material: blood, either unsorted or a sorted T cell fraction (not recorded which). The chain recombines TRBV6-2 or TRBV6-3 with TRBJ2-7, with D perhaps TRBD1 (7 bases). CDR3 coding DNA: TGTGCCAGCAGTCGAAGCGGCGGGACAGCCTACGAGCAGTACTTC. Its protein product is CASSRSGGTAYEQYF.